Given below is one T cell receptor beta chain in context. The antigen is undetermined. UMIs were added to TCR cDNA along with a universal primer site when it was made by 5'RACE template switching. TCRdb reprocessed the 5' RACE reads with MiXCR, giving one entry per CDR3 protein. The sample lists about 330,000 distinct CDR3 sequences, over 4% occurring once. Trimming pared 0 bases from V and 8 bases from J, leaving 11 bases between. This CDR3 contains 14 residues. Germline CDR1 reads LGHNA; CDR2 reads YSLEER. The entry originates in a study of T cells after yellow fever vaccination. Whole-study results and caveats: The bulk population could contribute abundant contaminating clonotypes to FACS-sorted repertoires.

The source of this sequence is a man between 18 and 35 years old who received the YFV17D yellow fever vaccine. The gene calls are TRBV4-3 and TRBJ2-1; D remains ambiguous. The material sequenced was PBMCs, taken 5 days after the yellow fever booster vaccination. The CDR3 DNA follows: TGCGCCAGCAGCCAAGATGGGATATACCATGAGCAGTTCTTC. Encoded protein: CASSQDGIYHEQFF.